This TCR beta chain was captured in a study of blood T cell repertoires in COVID-19. Across the whole study: COVID-19 samples, acute and convalescent, were from the United States, Italy and Spain. Sources were T cells, B-cell-depleted T cells, or PBMCs; the material itself was cDNA or gDNA.

Sequencing was performed with immunoSEQ multiplex PCR; in TCRdb, only in-frame clones are kept and a portion is missing. The sample lists thousands of clones; 70% to 85% were seen once. Germline V gene sequence: CDR1 MNHEY, CDR2 SMNVEV (reference sequence). V trimming: 6 bases; J trimming: 9 bases; junction bases outside the gene matches: 10. The CDR3 has 14 residues. The source is a human donor with active COVID-19. The donor label of this sample is uncertain. The chain couples TRBV27 to TRBJ2-1, with 8 bases that match TRBD2. The sequenced sample consisted of peripheral blood. The CDR3, as DNA: TGTGCCAGCAGAGGCGGGACTAGTGTCAGTGAGCAGTTCTTC. Protein sequence: CASRGGTSVSEQFF.